This T cell receptor (beta chain) was sequenced in a study of T-cell memory formation after mild COVID-19 (dated by TCRdb to about 2021). Regarding the complete study: TCR sequence clusters from the two donors were found to be largely donor specific. T-cell clones expanding and contracting after mild COVID-19 in a couple of donors were tracked by longitudinal TCRalpha and TCRbeta repertoire sequencing. The cohort was made up of two young adult volunteers, one female and one male, who were previously healthy.

Ficoll-Paque density gradient centrifugation was used to isolate PBMCs. Points on this clonotype: This receptor's antigen is unknown. Per-base quality was not reported, and no clone a single base away is much larger than it.

These reads were obtained on an Illumina NovaSeq 6000. Using 5'RACE with constant-segment primers, TCRalpha and TCRbeta cDNA libraries were constructed, with sample barcodes and unique molecular identifiers added in the process. Trizol reagent was used to extract RNA from every sample. The libraries were amplified in two PCR steps, and the second step added a second sample barcode and Illumina TruSeq adapters. Sequencing of libraries was performed on an Illumina NovaSeq with 2 x 150 bp paired-end reads. For the original study's pipeline: With migec v1.2.7, reads were demultiplexed and then collapsed into UMI-guided consensus sequences. Using mixcr v2.1.11, UMI consensuses were aligned to TRA and TRB V and J templates and then assembled into clonotypes. A clonotype was counted as expanded or contracted only when both edgeR and NoisET called the clonotype significant, with the noise models trained on biological replicates. For edgeR calls, the cutoffs were a false discovery rate-adjusted p below 0.01 and a log2 fold-change threshold of 1. As an exploratory analysis of dynamics, PCA with hierarchical clustering was applied to max-normalized trajectories of the 1000 most abundant clonotypes. Separately sequenced CD4+ and CD8+ repertoires were used to assign the CD4 or CD8 phenotype of responding clones. TCRdb redid the processing of the public reads, applying fastp at Q25 and MiXCR, and retained in-frame beta chains. Identical CDR3 proteins give one entry, which carries the most common genes and DNA. TCRdb, not the original authors, processed these V and J calls. In all, the sample holds 280,000 or so distinct CDR3 sequences, and roughly 18% of those were seen once. 23% of the sample rests with the top ten.

What the study reported, not specific to this receptor: The second-wave clones that peaked on day 37 were not confirmed to be SARS-CoV-2 specific. Some responding clones were found in pre-infection memory, which suggests that pre-existing cross-reactive memory T cells took part in the SARS-CoV-2 response. Contracting CD4+ clones appeared mostly in the CM and EM memory subsets, whereas CD8+ clones were enriched in EMRA. Only a couple of mild cases were covered by the study, and larger cohorts that include severe cases with pre-infection samples were considered necessary. Clones contracting from day 15 to 85 had balanced CD4/CD8 phenotypes, while a second wave expanding from day 15 to 37 was biased towards CD4+.

From the cysteine up to the phenylalanine, the CDR3 has a length of 15 residues. Only the CDR3 region is kept as DNA, spanning 45 bases read in frame from base 1. Trimming costs V 7 bases and J 0 bases, and their ends lie 12 bases apart. The specimen sequenced was PBMCs or a T cell subset sorted from them (not recorded which). This receptor chain uses TRBV12-3 or TRBV12-4 and TRBJ2-2; TRBD1 could be the D gene, as 5 bases match. This receptor was obtained from a man aged 18-30 years who had mild COVID-19 (a few samples of this study predate the infection). The sample titles of this study are shuffled in the database, so cell type and time point are left out; the donor was told from shared clones. The CDR3 corresponds to CASTQGVTNTGELFF. The base sequence is TGTGCCAGCACCCAAGGGGTAACGAACACCGGGGAGCTGTTTTTT.